Shown below are 14 T cell receptor beta chains from a single sample sequenced in a study of T cells in Graves' hyperthyroidism and ophthalmopathy (dated by TCRdb to the late 2010s). Libraries were prepared through multiplex PCR. TCRdb lists the instrument as Illumina HiSeq 2000. Amplification of TCR beta CDR3 regions was carried out from RNA transcripts. A first-round RT-PCR of the TCR CDR3 used the HTBI primer set with the Qiagen OneStep RT-PCR kit. TCRdb handled the public reads itself, with Q25 trimming in fastp and clone calling in MiXCR, and kept productive beta chains. Rows merge per CDR3 protein into single entries with the most common DNA and genes. The table for this sample lists hundreds of thousands of distinct CDR3 sequences; approximately 15% of them were counted only once. The ten largest clones represent under 30% of the sample. Specimen: blood. The receptors originated from a woman aged 25-40 years with Graves' hyperthyroidism.

The V call is TRBV5-1, the J call TRBJ2-5; D might be TRBD2 (5 bases). The V and J ends lost 1 base and 1 base respectively, with 11 bases between them. Germline assignment: CDR1 SGHRS and CDR2 YFSETQ. The CDR3 spans 15 residues. CDR3 region: CASSLWSGSQETQYF. As DNA, the CDR3 is TGCGCCAGCAGCTTGTGGAGCGGCAGCCAAGAGACCCAGTACTTC.

This clonotype has more than one count but fewer than ten. The chain uses TRBV30 and TRBJ2-2; D is unresolved. The V gene lost 5 bases and the J gene lost 1 base, with 14 bases spanning the gap. Per germline, CDR1 GTSNPN and CDR2 SVGIG (reference sequence). The length of the CDR3 is 15 residues. CDR3 region: CAWQAARKNTGELFF. CDR3 in DNA: TGTGCCTGGCAAGCTGCGCGCAAGAACACCGGGGAGCTGTTTTTT.

This clonotype appeared many times. The V gene is TRBV30, the J gene TRBJ2-2; unclear D gene. Germline CDR1 GTSNPN, CDR2 SVGIG (reference sequence). Between the trimmed V and J ends, which lost 0 bases and 1 base, there was a span of 6 bases. The CDR3 sequence is 14 residues long. In DNA, the CDR3 is TGTGCCTGGAGTGTGACGGGGAACACCGGGGAGCTGTTTTTT. Translation gives CAWSVTGNTGELFF.

This clonotype was observed many times. The CDR3 DNA reads TGCAGTGCTAACCAACAGGGGGGCTCACCCCAGCATTTT. Protein sequence: CSANQQGGSPQHF. The chain combines TRBV20-1 with TRBJ1-5; 8 bases map to TRBD1. Germline loops: CDR1 DFQATT, CDR2 SNEGSKA (reference sequence). Trimming took 4 bases from V and 10 from J; bases not matched to a gene: 9. This CDR3 is 13 amino acids long.

This clonotype turned up a few times. The rearrangement links TRBV2 to TRBJ2-7, with 9 bases lining up with TRBD1. CDR3 size: 12 residues. Germline lookup yields CDR1 SNHLY and CDR2 FYNNEI. V lost 11 bases to trimming and J lost 1 base; unmatched junction nucleotides: 3. This chain's CDR3 is CAGTGNSYEQYF. The DNA of the CDR3 is TGTGCCGGGACAGGGAATTCCTACGAGCAGTACTTC.

For the CDR3, the DNA is TGCAGTGCGGGGAAAGGGGATAGCAATCAGCCCCAGCATTTT. This sequence encodes CSAGKGDSNQPQHF. The V call is TRBV20-1, the J call TRBJ1-5, with D perhaps matching TRBD1 (5 bases). The CDR3 length is 14 residues. The V gene's germline CDR1 is DFQATT and CDR2 SNEGSKA (reference sequence). The germline V and J ends were trimmed by 6 bases and 0 bases, with 12 bases remaining between them.

In the case of this clonotype: This clone may be a read error of a much larger clone one base away. V gene TRBV7-6 combines with J gene TRBJ1-5; maybe TRBD1 (6 bases). Germline CDR1 and CDR2: SGHVS and FNYEAQ. Trimming pared 2 bases from V and 5 bases from J, leaving 13 bases between. The CDR3 length is 15 residues. CDR3 sequence (DNA): TGTGCCAGCAGCTTATGGACAGCCTTCTATCAGCCCCAGCATTTT. Encoded protein: CASSLWTAFYQPQHF.

Many counts were recorded for this clonotype. The V call is TRBV5-8, the J call TRBJ1-1; maybe TRBD1 (5 bases). Germline V gene lookup returns CDR1 SGHTS and CDR2 YDEGEE. The CDR3 length is 15 residues. V shed 1 base and J shed 0 bases, with 10 bases lying between them. CDR3 residues: CASSLIWGVNTEAFF. CDR3 nucleotides: TGTGCCAGCAGCTTGATTTGGGGGGTGAACACTGAAGCTTTCTTT.

This clonotype was found many times. The rearrangement links TRBV15 to TRBJ1-1, with 9 nucleotides matching TRBD1. J gave up 11 bases and V 9 bases, and 10 bases lay outside the gene matches. The CDR3 consists of 12 residues. Germline CDR1 and CDR2: LNHNV and YYDKDF (reference sequence). CDR3 amino acids: CATSDRGFMAFF. CDR3 in DNA: TGTGCCACTTCGGACAGGGGCTTCATGGCTTTCTTT.

The chain has TRBV29-1 and TRBJ2-3; the match to TRBD2 covers 11 bases. The CDR3 length is 15 residues. The J segment lost 5 bases and the V segment lost 3 bases, leaving 7 bases of the junction unmatched. CDR1 and CDR2 from the germline V gene are SQVTM and ANQGSEA. The chain's CDR3 is CSVDGLAGGVDTQYF. The DNA of the CDR3 is TGCAGCGTTGACGGCCTAGCGGGAGGAGTAGATACGCAGTATTTT.

This chain uses TRBV4-1 with TRBJ2-1; 11 bases match TRBD2. The CDR3 has 17 amino acids. Germline CDR1 and CDR2: MGHRA and YSYEKL. V shed 6 bases, J shed 4 bases, and the junction held 11 bases outside the gene matches. For the CDR3, the DNA is TGCGCCAGCAGGGGACGGCCTAGCGGGAGGCTTTACAATGAGCAGTTCTTC. This codes for CASRGRPSGRLYNEQFF.

This clonotype was seen repeatedly, ten times or more. This rearrangement joins TRBV2 to TRBJ1-1; TRBD1 matches at 10 bases. The CDR3 is 13 amino acids. The V segment lost 8 bases and the J segment 5 bases; nucleotides outside the gene matches: 5. Germline loops: CDR1 SNHLY, CDR2 FYNNEI. The CDR3 here is CASRDRGRTEAFF. As DNA, the CDR3 is TGTGCCAGCCGGGACAGGGGTCGAACTGAAGCTTTCTTT.

The rearrangement links TRBV19 to TRBJ2-1, with a weak D call TRBD1 (5 bases). V lost 8 bases and J 8 bases, leaving 16 bases between the germline ends. Germline V gives CDR1 LNHDA, CDR2 SQIVND (reference sequence). The CDR3 is 13 amino acids. The CDR3 region has the DNA TGTGCCAGTGTGAACAGGCCAGCAGATGAGCAGTTCTTC. Amino acids: CASVNRPADEQFF.

This clonotype came up many times. The chain recombines TRBV15 with TRBJ2-1; the D gene could be TRBD1 or TRBD2 (5 bases each). The V gene's germline CDR1 is LNHNV and CDR2 YYDKDF (reference sequence). The CDR3 spans 12 residues. V was shortened by 2 bases and J by 11 bases, with 10 bases between the two germline ends. The CDR3 sequence: CATSRPRDQQFF. The CDR3 nucleotides read TGTGCCACCAGCAGACCCAGGGACCAGCAGTTCTTC.